What follows are 30 T cell receptor beta chains derived from one specimen sequenced in a study of Ad26.COV2.S vaccination and SARS-CoV-2 variants. Treatment denoted: 15 to 20 received Ad26.COV2.S at low or high dose, single or two shots; 5 received placebo; per-sample allocation not given. Material that was analyzed had been drawn on day 63 after the first vaccine or placebo injection. The assay was immunoSEQ multiplex PCR, and TCRdb's table has in-frame clones only and misses some. In the table there are some 250,000 clones, 88% of which are singletons. The sample consisted of peripheral blood, taken in a trial of Ad26.COV2.S vaccine versus placebo. The receptors originated from a person aged 18-60 years who received the Ad26.COV2.S COVID-19 vaccine or a placebo.

The count of this clone is one. The V and J genes are TRBV7-9 and TRBJ1-2; TRBD1 agrees at 7 bases. The CDR3 contains 14 residues. The junction had 6 bases not matched to a gene; V was cut back by 4 bases and J by 4 bases. Per germline, CDR1 SEHNR and CDR2 FQNEAQ (reference sequence). Here the CDR3 reads CASSSPDRVYGYTF. Here the CDR3 DNA reads TGTGCCAGCAGCTCCCCTGACAGGGTCTATGGCTACACCTTC.

The chain joins TRBV4-1 to TRBJ1-5; the match to TRBD1 covers 7 bases. The CDR3 is made up of 16 amino acids. In germline, CDR1 is MGHRA, CDR2 YSYEKL. J lost 6 bases, V lost 2 bases, and 10 bases had no gene match. CDR3 amino acids: CASSQLPGGVGQPQHF. CDR3 coding DNA: TGCGCCAGCAGCCAACTCCCAGGGGGGGTGGGTCAGCCCCAGCATTTT.

This rearrangement joins TRBV9 to TRBJ2-7, with 7 nucleotides matching TRBD1. J was trimmed by 2 bases and V by 0 bases; bases with no gene match: 2. Per germline, CDR1 SGDLS and CDR2 YYNGEE. CDR3 length: 14 amino acids. For the CDR3, the DNA is TGTGCCAGCAGCGTAGGGGACAGCACCTACGAGCAGTACTTC. Protein product: CASSVGDSTYEQYF.

This chain joins TRBV25-1 and TRBJ1-4; a possible D gene is TRBD1 (6 bases). Germline loops: CDR1 MGHDK, CDR2 SYGVNS. The CDR3 totals 12 residues. The ends were cut back, 8 bases at V and 7 bases at J, with 11 bases in the middle. CDR3 sequence reads: CASQQGSEKLFF. The CDR3 DNA follows: TGTGCCAGCCAACAGGGAAGTGAAAAACTGTTTTTT.

V is TRBV28 and J is TRBJ2-1; 7 bases agree with TRBD2. The CDR3 is 17 residues long. Germline V gene lookup returns CDR1 MDHEN and CDR2 SYDVKM. V lost 8 bases and J lost 8; bases outside the gene matches: 21. This chain's CDR3 is CASDSGGSPQDVDEQFF. The CDR3 coding sequence is TGTGCCAGCGATTCGGGCGGGAGCCCTCAGGATGTCGATGAGCAGTTCTTC.

This clone was found a few times. The CDR3 is CASSRRRQSSGNTIYF. Here the CDR3 DNA reads TGTGCCAGCAGCCGACGCAGACAGAGCTCTGGAAACACCATATATTTT. V and J are TRBV7-9 and TRBJ1-3; possibly TRBD1 for D (5 bases). The CDR3 length is 16 residues. Germline V CDR1 and CDR2: SEHNR, FQNEAQ (reference sequence). V shed 5 bases and J shed 0 bases, with 14 bases lying between them.

This clone came up a few times. The chain is built from TRBV27 and TRBJ2-1; 11 positions match TRBD2. This CDR3 has 18 amino acids. V was clipped by 5 bases and J by 0 bases; unmatched bases: 9. Germline V gene data show CDR1 as MNHEY and CDR2 as SMNVEV (reference sequence). CDR3 amino acids: CASSPGLAALRSYNEQFF. The CDR3 nucleotides are TGTGCCAGCAGTCCGGGACTAGCGGCCCTTCGCTCCTACAATGAGCAGTTCTTC.

The chain is built from TRBV7-8 and TRBJ2-7; 12 nucleotides align to TRBD2. This CDR3 comprises 18 residues. V was pared by 1 base and J by 3 bases, with 10 bases of the junction left unmatched. Germline loops: CDR1 SGHVS, CDR2 FQNEAQ. CDR3 sequence: CASSLVASGRARRYEQYF. The DNA for the CDR3 is TGTGCCAGCAGCTTAGTGGCTAGCGGGAGGGCCCGTCGCTACGAGCAGTACTTC.

The gene calls are TRBV7-2 and TRBJ2-2; 9 nucleotides match TRBD2. V dropped 8 bases and J dropped 5; count of bases not matched to a gene: 3. This CDR3 is 13 amino acids long. Germline values: CDR1 SGHTA, CDR2 FQGNSA. The CDR3 reads CASAGGRTGELFF. CDR3 nucleotides: TGTGCCAGCGCGGGAGGGAGAACCGGGGAGCTGTTTTTT.

This chain connects TRBV30 to TRBJ1-4; D gene unclear. Germline V gene lookup returns CDR1 GTSNPN and CDR2 SVGIG (reference sequence). The V gene lost 0 bases and the J gene lost 0 bases, with 11 bases spanning the gap. The CDR3 is made up of 16 amino acids. The chain's CDR3 is CAWSVRGFATNEKLFF. The CDR3 DNA follows: TGTGCCTGGAGTGTACGGGGTTTTGCAACTAATGAAAAACTGTTTTTT.

The V gene is TRBV18, the J gene TRBJ2-5; 7 bases map to TRBD1. There are 14 residues in the CDR3. With 2 bases clipped from V and 4 bases from J, the junction kept 4 bases outside the gene matches. CDR1 is KGHSH, CDR2 LQKENI, per germline. CDR3 in amino acids: CASSPGQVVETQYF. The DNA of the CDR3 is TGTGCCAGCTCACCAGGACAGGTAGTAGAGACCCAGTACTTC.

V and J are TRBV5-1 and TRBJ2-5, with TRBD2 identical over 9 bases. This CDR3 spans 16 amino acids. The germline V gene encodes CDR1 SGHRS and CDR2 YFSETQ. J gave up 1 base and V 0 bases, and 4 bases lay outside the gene matches. CDR3 amino acids: CASSLAGGGAQETQYF. Written as DNA, the CDR3 is TGCGCCAGCAGCTTGGCTGGCGGGGGGGCCCAAGAGACCCAGTACTTC.

The chain combines TRBV11-2 with TRBJ1-6; D may be TRBD1 (5 bases). Germline values: CDR1 SGHAT, CDR2 FQNNGV. The ends were cut back, 8 bases at V and 7 bases at J, with 12 bases in the middle. The CDR3 runs 13 residues. CDR3 bases: TGTGCCAGCTGCCGACAGCCAAATTCACCCCTCCACTTT. Translated: CASCRQPNSPLHF.

This clone was detected a few times. The rearrangement joins TRBV6-2 or TRBV6-3 to TRBJ2-7; D might be TRBD1 (6 bases). The V and J ends lost 4 bases and 2 bases respectively, with 12 bases between them. The germline V gene encodes CDR1 MNHEY and CDR2 SVGEGT. CDR3 length equals 14 residues. The CDR3 coding sequence is TGTGCCAGCAGTTTCGAACAGGGCCCCTACGAGCAGTACTTC. Encoded protein: CASSFEQGPYEQYF.

The chain couples TRBV18 to TRBJ2-7; D gene unclear. In germline, CDR1 is KGHSH, CDR2 LQKENI. The CDR3 spans 11 residues. Trimming shortened V by 5 bases and J by 7 bases, and 9 bases separated the two germline ends. The CDR3, as DNA: TGTGCCAGCTCAAACCAAGAAGAGCAGTACTTC. Residues: CASSNQEEQYF.

The chain couples TRBV29-1 to TRBJ2-7; D gene unclear. The CDR3 runs 13 residues. Per germline, CDR1 SQVTM and CDR2 ANQGSEA. V lost 4 bases to trimming and J lost 6 bases, with 16 bases between them. The CDR3 is CSVGPKANPEQYF. DNA for the CDR3: TGCAGCGTTGGCCCGAAGGCTAATCCCGAGCAGTACTTC.

This clone has a single count. The chain combines TRBV14 with TRBJ2-3; perhaps D is TRBD1 or TRBD2 (6 bases each). Germline V gene sequence: CDR1 SGHDN, CDR2 FVKESK. V was cut by 5 bases and J by 11 bases, with 14 bases left in between. The CDR3 contains 12 residues. CDR3: CASSEGGQGQYF. CDR3 nucleotide sequence: TGTGCCAGCAGCGAAGGGGGGCAGGGGCAGTATTTT.

Points on this clone: The junction departs from the called germline gene at one end, perhaps through a read error. The gene calls are TRBV10-2 and TRBJ2-3; maybe TRBD1 (6 bases). Germline V CDR1 and CDR2: WSHSY, SAAADI. The CDR3 is made up of 14 amino acids. The chain's CDR3 is CASSKSGDLDTQYF. CDR3 DNA sequence: TGCGCCAGCAGTAAGTCAGGGGATTTGGATACGCAGTATTTT.

V is TRBV14 and J is TRBJ1-2; 8 nucleotides agree with TRBD1. CDR3 size: 18 residues. V lost 5 bases and J lost 3; bases outside the gene matches: 17. The germline V gene encodes CDR1 SGHDN and CDR2 FVKESK. Written as DNA, the CDR3 is TGTGCCAGCAGCTCCAGGGGGCCTCACCACGACATTGACTATGGCTACACCTTC. Translated, it gives CASSSRGPHHDIDYGYTF. Full variable domain (rest looked up from reference TRBV14 and TRBJ1-2): EAGVTQFPSHSVIEKGQTVTLRCDPISGHDNLYWYRRVMGKEIKFLLHFVKESKQDESGMPNNRFLAERTGGTYSTLKVQPAELEDSGVYFCASSSRGPHHDIDYGYTFGSGTRLTVV.

The rearrangement joins TRBV6-5 to TRBJ1-1, with 7 nucleotides matching TRBD1. Trimming cost V 2 bases and J 5 bases; bases outside gene matches: 8. Per germline, CDR1 MNHEY and CDR2 SVGAGI. The CDR3 runs to 15 residues. The CDR3 sequence is CASSYADRSETEAFF. In DNA, the CDR3 is TGTGCCAGCAGTTACGCGGACAGGTCGGAAACTGAAGCTTTCTTT.

CDR3: CASSSEGGRGTEAFF. Written as DNA, the CDR3 is TGTGCCAGCAGCTCCGAAGGTGGGCGGGGAACTGAAGCTTTCTTT. The chain recombines TRBV7-2 with TRBJ1-1; D remains unclear. Between the trimmed V and J ends, which lost 4 bases and 5 bases, there was a span of 17 bases. The germline gives CDR1 SGHTA, CDR2 FQGNSA. The CDR3 totals 15 residues.

This clone has only a few counts. The CDR3 loop is CASSYGTGRTNEQFF. The CDR3 DNA sequence: TGTGCCAGTAGTTATGGGACAGGGAGGACTAATGAGCAGTTCTTC. This rearrangement joins TRBV19 to TRBJ2-1; 9 bases line up with TRBD1. This CDR3 has 15 amino acids. The germline V gene encodes CDR1 LNHDA and CDR2 SQIVND (reference sequence). J was trimmed by 7 bases and V by 5 bases; bases with no gene match: 9. The entire variable domain, with the rest obtained from reference TRBV19 and TRBJ2-1, is as follows: DGGITQSPKYLFRKEGQNVTLSCEQNLNHDAMYWYRQDPGQGLRLIYYSQIVNDFQKGDIAEGYSVSREKKESFPLTVTSAQKNPTAFYLCASSYGTGRTNEQFFGPGTRLTVL.

This clone was seen only a few times. The chain carries TRBV5-4 and TRBJ1-2, with 7 nucleotides matching TRBD1. The V gene end was trimmed by 3 bases and the J gene end by 3 bases; junction bases not matched to a gene: 2. Germline CDR1 SGHNT, CDR2 YYREEE (reference sequence). There are 13 residues in the CDR3. The CDR3 nucleotides are TGTGCCAGCAGCTCCGGACAGGACTATGGCTACACCTTC. Translation gives CASSSGQDYGYTF. The variable domain in full, completed from reference TRBV5-4 and TRBJ1-2, reads ETGVTQSPTHLIKTRGQQVTLRCSSQSGHNTVSWYQQALGQGPQFIFQYYREEENGRGNFPPRFSGLQFPNYSSELNVNALELDDSALYLCASSSGQDYGYTFGSGTRLTVV.

In this sample, this clone turned up a few times. The rearrangement links TRBV19 to TRBJ1-2; TRBD1 is a possible D gene (5 bases). CDR3 length: 13 amino acids. With 4 bases removed from V and 4 bases from J, the gap between germline ends came to 10 bases. Germline V gives CDR1 LNHDA, CDR2 SQIVND (reference sequence). The CDR3 coding sequence is TGTGCCAGTAGTACCCCAGACAGCTATGGCTACACCTTC. Protein sequence: CASSTPDSYGYTF.

This clone was recorded once. V and J are TRBV11-2 and TRBJ2-7; D might be TRBD2 (6 bases). This CDR3 has 17 amino acids. Germline V CDR1 and CDR2: SGHAT, FQNNGV. Deletions cut 7 bases from V and 0 bases from J, with 22 bases between. The CDR3 sequence is CASTAGTSPGGSYEQYF. As DNA, the CDR3 is TGTGCCAGCACCGCCGGGACTTCCCCCGGTGGCTCCTACGAGCAGTACTTC. The whole variable domain, filled in from reference TRBV11-2 and TRBJ2-7, reads EAGVAQSPRYKIIEKRQSVAFWCNPISGHATLYWYQQILGQGPKLLIQFQNNGVVDDSQLPKDRFSAERLKGVDSTLKIQPAKLEDSAVYLCASTAGTSPGGSYEQYFGPGTRLTVT.

The chain has TRBV7-9 and TRBJ1-1, with unresolved D. CDR3 length: 13 residues. V was clipped by 6 bases and J by 1 base, with 9 bases between them. Germline values: CDR1 SEHNR, CDR2 FQNEAQ (reference sequence). CDR3 coding DNA: TGTGCCAGCAGGATCAAGGGGAACACTGAAGCTTTCTTT. It yields the protein CASRIKGNTEAFF. The entire variable domain, with the rest obtained from reference TRBV7-9 and TRBJ1-1, is as follows: DTGVSQNPRHKITKRGQNVTFRCDPISEHNRLYWYRQTLGQGPEFLTYFQNEAQLEKSRLLSDRFSAERPKGSFSTLEIQRTEQGDSAMYLCASRIKGNTEAFFGQGTRLTVV.

This clone was detected once. The rearrangement links TRBV28 to TRBJ1-5; a possible D gene is TRBD1 (6 bases). CDR1 is MDHEN, CDR2 SYDVKM, per germline. There are 19 residues in the CDR3. V lost 3 bases to trimming and J lost 4 bases, with 25 bases between them. The CDR3 coding sequence is TGTGCCAGCAGTTTTTCCGGGACAACCTACGGGGTCGGGAATCAGCCCCAGCATTTT. Translated, it gives CASSFSGTTYGVGNQPQHF.

The rearrangement links TRBV18 to TRBJ1-2; TRBD1 matches 8 bases. V lost 4 bases to trimming and J lost 8 bases; unmatched junction nucleotides: 6. CDR3 length: 13 residues. Germline CDR1 is KGHSH and CDR2 is LQKENI. The CDR3 bases are TGTGCCAGCTCACTGGACAGGGCTTACGGCTACACCTTC. Protein: CASSLDRAYGYTF.

This chain connects TRBV27 to TRBJ2-3; D may be TRBD2 (6 bases). Trimming stripped 6 bases from V and 2 bases from J, with 18 bases between. The germline V gene has CDR1 MNHEY and CDR2 SMNVEV (reference sequence). The CDR3 length is 16 residues. The CDR3 bases are TGTGCCAGCAGCTTTGGGGCGGGACCTTACACAGATACGCAGTATTTT. The encoded protein is CASSFGAGPYTDTQYF.

This chain connects TRBV9 to TRBJ2-7; unclear D gene. CDR1 is SGDLS, CDR2 YYNGEE, per germline. The V gene lost 0 bases and the J gene lost 6 bases, with 10 bases spanning the gap. The CDR3 runs to 13 residues. The CDR3 DNA reads TGTGCCAGCAGCGTAGCGATCATGGGCGAGCAGTACTTC. This gives the protein CASSVAIMGEQYF.